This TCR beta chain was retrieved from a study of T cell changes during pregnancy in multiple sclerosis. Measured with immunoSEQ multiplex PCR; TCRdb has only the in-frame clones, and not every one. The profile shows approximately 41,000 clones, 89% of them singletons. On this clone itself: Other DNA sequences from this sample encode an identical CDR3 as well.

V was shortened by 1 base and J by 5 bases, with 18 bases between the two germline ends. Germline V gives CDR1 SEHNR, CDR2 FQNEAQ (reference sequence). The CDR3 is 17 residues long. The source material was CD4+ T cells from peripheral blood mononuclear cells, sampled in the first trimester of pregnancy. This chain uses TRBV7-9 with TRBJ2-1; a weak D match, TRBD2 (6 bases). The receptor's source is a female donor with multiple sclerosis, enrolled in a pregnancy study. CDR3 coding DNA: TGTGCCAGCAGCTTAGGCGGTGGGAGGTATCTGCACAATGAGCAGTTCTTC. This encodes CASSLGGGRYLHNEQFF.